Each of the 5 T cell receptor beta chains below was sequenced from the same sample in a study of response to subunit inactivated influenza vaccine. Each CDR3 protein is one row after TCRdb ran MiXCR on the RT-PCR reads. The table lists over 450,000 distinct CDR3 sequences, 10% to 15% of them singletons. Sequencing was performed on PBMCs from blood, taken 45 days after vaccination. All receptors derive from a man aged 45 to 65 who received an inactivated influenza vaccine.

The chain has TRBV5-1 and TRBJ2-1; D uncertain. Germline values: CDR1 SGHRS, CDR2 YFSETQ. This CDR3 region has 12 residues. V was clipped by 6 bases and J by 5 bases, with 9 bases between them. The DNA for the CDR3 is TGCGCCAGCAAAATCGACAACAATGAGCAGTTCTTC. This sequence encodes CASKIDNNEQFF.

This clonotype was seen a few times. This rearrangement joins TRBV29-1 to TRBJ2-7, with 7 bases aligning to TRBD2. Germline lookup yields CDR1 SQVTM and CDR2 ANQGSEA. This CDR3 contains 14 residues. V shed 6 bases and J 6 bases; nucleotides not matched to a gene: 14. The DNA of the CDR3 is TGCAGCGTGGCCTCCCCGGGAGGTTGGTCCGAGCAGTACTTC. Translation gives CSVASPGGWSEQYF.

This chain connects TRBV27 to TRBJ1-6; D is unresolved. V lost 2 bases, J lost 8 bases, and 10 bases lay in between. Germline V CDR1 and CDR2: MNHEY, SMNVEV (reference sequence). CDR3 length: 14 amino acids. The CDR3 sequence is CASSLPVGYSPLHF. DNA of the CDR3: TGTGCCAGCAGTTTACCCGTGGGATATTCACCCCTCCACTTT.

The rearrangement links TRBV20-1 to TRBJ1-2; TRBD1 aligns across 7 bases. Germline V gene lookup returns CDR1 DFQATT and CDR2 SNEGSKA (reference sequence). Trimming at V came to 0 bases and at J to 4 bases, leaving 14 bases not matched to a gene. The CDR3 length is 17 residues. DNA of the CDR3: TGCAGTGCTAGAGATCAAAGGGGGCGAGAACCGGTCTATGGCTACACCTTC. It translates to CSARDQRGREPVYGYTF.

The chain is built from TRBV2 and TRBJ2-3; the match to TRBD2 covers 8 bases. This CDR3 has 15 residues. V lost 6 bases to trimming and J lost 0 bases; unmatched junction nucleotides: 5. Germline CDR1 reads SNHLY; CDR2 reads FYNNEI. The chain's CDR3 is CASSGGAPSTDTQYF. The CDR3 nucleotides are TGTGCCAGCAGCGGGGGGGCCCCTAGCACAGATACGCAGTATTTT. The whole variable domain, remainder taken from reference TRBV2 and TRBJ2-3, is EPEVTQTPSHQVTQMGQEVILRCVPISNHLYFYWYRQILGQKVEFLVSFYNNEISEKSEIFDDQFSVERPDGSNFTLKIRSTKLEDSAMYFCASSGGAPSTDTQYFGPGTRLTVL.